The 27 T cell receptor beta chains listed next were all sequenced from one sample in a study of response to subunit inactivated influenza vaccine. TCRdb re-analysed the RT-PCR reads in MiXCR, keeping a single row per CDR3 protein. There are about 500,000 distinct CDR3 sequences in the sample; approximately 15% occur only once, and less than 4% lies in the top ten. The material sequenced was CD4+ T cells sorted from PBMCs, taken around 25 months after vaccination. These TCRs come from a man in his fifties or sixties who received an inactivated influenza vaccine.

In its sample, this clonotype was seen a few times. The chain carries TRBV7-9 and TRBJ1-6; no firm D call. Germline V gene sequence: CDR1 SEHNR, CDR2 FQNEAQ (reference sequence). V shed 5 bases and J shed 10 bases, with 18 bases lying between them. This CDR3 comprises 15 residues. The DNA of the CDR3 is TGTGCCAGCAGCCCCGATACGCTTCTATACTCACCCCTCCACTTT. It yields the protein CASSPDTLLYSPLHF.

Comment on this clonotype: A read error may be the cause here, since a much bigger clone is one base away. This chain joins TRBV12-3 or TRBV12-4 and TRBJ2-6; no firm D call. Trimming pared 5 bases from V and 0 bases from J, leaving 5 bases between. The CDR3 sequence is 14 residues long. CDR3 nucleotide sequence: TGTGCCAGCAGTCACAGCTCTGGGGCCAACGTCCTGACTTTC. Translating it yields CASSHSSGANVLTF.

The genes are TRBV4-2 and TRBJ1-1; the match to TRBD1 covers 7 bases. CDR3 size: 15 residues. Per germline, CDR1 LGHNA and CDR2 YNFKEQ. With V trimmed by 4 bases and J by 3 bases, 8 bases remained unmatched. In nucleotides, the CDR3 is TGTGCCAGCAGCCCCAACAGGGGCAGGGACACTGAAGCTTTCTTT. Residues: CASSPNRGRDTEAFF.

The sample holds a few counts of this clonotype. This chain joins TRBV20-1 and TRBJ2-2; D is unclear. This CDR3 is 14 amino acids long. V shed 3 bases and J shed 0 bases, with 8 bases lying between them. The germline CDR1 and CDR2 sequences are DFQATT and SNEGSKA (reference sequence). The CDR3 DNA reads TGCAGTGCTAGTCCCCGGTCGAACACCGGGGAGCTGTTTTTT. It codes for CSASPRSNTGELFF.

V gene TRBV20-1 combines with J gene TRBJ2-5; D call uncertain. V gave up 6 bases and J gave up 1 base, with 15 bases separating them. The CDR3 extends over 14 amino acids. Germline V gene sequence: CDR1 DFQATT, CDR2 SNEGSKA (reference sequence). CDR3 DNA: TGCAGTGCGACTGTGCCCCCGGCCCAAGAGACCCAGTACTTC. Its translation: CSATVPPAQETQYF.

This CDR3 reads CAWSSPGTANNSPLHF. The CDR3 bases are TGTGCCTGGAGCTCACCTGGGACAGCCAATAATTCACCCCTCCACTTT. The V call is TRBV30, the J call TRBJ1-6; 7 positions agree with TRBD1. The ends lost 3 bases at V and 5 bases at J; junction bases unmatched: 10. Germline V gene sequence: CDR1 GTSNPN, CDR2 SVGIG (reference sequence). The CDR3 is made up of 16 amino acids.

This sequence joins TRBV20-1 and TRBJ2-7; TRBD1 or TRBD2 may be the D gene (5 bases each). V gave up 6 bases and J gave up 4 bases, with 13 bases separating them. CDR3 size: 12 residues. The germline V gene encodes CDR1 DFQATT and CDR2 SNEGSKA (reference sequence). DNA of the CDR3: TGCAGTGCGCCCCGGGACCTATACGAGCAGTACTTC. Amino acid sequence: CSAPRDLYEQYF.

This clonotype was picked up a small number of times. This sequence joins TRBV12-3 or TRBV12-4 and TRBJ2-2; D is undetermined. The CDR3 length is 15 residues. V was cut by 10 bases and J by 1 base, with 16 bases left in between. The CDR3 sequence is CANRRPSENTGELFF. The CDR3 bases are TGTGCCAACCGTCGGCCGAGCGAGAACACCGGGGAGCTGTTTTTT.

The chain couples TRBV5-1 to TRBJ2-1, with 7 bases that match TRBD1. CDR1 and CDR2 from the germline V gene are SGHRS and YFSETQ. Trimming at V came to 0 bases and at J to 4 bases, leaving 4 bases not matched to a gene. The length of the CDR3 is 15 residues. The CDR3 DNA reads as TGCGCCAGCAGCTTGGAGGACAGGAGATACAATGAGCAGTTCTTC. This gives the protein CASSLEDRRYNEQFF. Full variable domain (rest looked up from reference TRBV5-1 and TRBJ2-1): KAGVTQTPRYLIKTRGQQVTLSCSPISGHRSVSWYQQTPGQGLQFLFEYFSETQRNKGNFPGRFSGRQFSNSRSEMNVSTLELGDSALYLCASSLEDRRYNEQFFGPGTRLTVL.

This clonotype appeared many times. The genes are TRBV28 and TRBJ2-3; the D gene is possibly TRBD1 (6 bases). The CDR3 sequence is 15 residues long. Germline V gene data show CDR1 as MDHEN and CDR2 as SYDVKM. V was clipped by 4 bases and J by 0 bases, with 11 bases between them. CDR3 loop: CASSWGQKSTDTQYF. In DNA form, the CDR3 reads TGTGCCAGCAGTTGGGGGCAGAAAAGCACAGATACGCAGTATTTT.

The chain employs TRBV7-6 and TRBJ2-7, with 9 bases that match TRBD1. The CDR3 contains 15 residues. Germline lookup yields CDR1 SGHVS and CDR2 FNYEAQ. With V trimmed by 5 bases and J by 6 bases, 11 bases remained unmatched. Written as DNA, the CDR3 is TGTGCCAGCAGCCCGCGGACAGGGGTTTTTGCCGAGCAGTACTTC. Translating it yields CASSPRTGVFAEQYF.

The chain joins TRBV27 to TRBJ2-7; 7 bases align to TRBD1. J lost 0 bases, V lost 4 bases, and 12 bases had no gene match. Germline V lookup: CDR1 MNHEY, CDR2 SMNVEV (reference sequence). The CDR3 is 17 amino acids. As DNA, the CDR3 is TGTGCCAGCAGTTCCTACCGCTCAGACAGGGCCTCCTACGAGCAGTACTTC. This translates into CASSSYRSDRASYEQYF.

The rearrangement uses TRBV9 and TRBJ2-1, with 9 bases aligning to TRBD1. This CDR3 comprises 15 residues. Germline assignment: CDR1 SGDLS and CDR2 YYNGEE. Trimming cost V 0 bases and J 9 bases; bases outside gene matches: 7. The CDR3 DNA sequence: TGTGCCAGCAGCGTAGGGCCGGGACAGGGATCTGAGCAGTTCTTC. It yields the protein CASSVGPGQGSEQFF.

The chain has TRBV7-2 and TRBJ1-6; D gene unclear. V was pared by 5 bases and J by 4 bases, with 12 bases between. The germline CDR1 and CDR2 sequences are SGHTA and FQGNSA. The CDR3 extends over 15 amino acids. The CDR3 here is CASSDGREYNSPLHF. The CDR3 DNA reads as TGTGCCAGCAGCGACGGCCGGGAGTATAATTCACCCCTCCACTTT.

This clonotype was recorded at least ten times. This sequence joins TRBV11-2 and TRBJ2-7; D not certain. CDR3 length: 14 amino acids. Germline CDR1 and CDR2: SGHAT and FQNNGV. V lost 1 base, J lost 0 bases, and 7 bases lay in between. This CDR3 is CASSLVVDSYEQYF. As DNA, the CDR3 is TGTGCCAGCAGCTTAGTTGTTGACTCCTACGAGCAGTACTTC.

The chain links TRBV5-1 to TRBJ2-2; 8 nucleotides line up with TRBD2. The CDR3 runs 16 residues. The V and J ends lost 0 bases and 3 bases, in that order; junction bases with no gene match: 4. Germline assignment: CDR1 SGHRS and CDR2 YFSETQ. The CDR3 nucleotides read TGCGCCAGCAGCTTGGTCGGGAGGGCCTACACCGGGGAGCTGTTTTTT. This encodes CASSLVGRAYTGELFF.

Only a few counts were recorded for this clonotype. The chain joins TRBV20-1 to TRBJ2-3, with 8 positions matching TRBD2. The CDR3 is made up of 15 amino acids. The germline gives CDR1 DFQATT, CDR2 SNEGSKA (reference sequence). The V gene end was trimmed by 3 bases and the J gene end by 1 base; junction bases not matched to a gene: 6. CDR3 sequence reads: CSASLGRGGTDTQYF. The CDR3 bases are TGCAGTGCTAGTCTTGGGCGGGGGGGCACAGATACGCAGTATTTT.

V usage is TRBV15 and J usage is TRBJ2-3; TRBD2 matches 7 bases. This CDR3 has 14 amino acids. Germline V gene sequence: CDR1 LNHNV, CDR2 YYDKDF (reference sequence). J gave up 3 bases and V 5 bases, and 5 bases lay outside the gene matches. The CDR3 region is CATSGGLVTDTQYF. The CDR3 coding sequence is TGTGCCACCAGCGGAGGACTAGTGACAGATACGCAGTATTTT.

Here the CDR3 reads CSAMASGSPDTQYF. The DNA for the CDR3 is TGCAGTGCTATGGCTAGCGGGAGCCCAGATACGCAGTATTTT. The rearrangement uses TRBV20-1 and TRBJ2-3; 10 bases are a match to TRBD2. Germline V lookup: CDR1 DFQATT, CDR2 SNEGSKA (reference sequence). The CDR3 runs to 14 residues. Trimming at V came to 4 bases and at J to 4 bases, leaving 5 bases not matched to a gene.

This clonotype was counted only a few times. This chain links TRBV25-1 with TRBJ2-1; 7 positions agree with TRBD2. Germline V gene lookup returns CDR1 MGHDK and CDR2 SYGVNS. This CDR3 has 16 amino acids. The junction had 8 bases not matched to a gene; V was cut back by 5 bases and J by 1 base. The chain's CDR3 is CASSPIASGSYNEQFF. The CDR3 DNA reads TGTGCCAGCAGTCCCATTGCTAGCGGTTCCTACAATGAGCAGTTCTTC. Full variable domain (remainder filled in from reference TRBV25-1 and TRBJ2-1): EADIYQTPRYLVIGTGKKITLECSQTMGHDKMYWYQQDPGMELHLIHYSYGVNSTEKGDLSSESTVSRIRTEHFPLTLESARPSHTSQYLCASSPIASGSYNEQFFGPGTRLTVL.

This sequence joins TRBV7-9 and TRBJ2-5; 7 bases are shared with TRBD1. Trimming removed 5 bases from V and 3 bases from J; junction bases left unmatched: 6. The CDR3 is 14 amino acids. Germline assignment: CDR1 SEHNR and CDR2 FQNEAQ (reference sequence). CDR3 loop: CASSPRTGKETQYF. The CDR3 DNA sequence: TGTGCCAGCAGCCCGAGGACAGGAAAAGAGACCCAGTACTTC.

The CDR3 is CASSLGGGSRETQYF. DNA for the CDR3: TGTGCCAGCAGCTTGGGGGGAGGGTCCAGAGAGACCCAGTACTTC. The chain is built from TRBV11-2 and TRBJ2-5, with TRBD2 matching 7 bases. With 3 bases clipped from V and 4 bases from J, the junction kept 8 bases outside the gene matches. Germline V gene sequence: CDR1 SGHAT, CDR2 FQNNGV. The CDR3 is made up of 15 amino acids.

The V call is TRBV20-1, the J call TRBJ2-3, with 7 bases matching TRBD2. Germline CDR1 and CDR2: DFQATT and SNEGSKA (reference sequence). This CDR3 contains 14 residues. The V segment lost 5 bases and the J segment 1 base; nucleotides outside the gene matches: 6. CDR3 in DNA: TGCAGTGCTCCCCCGGGGGGTCGCACAGATACGCAGTATTTT. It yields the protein CSAPPGGRTDTQYF.

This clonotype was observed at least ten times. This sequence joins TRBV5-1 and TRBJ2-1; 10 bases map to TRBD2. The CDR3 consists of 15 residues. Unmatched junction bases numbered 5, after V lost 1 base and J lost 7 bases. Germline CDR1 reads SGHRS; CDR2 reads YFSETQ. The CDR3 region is CASSLSGLAENEQFF. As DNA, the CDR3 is TGCGCCAGCAGCTTGTCAGGACTAGCGGAAAATGAGCAGTTCTTC.

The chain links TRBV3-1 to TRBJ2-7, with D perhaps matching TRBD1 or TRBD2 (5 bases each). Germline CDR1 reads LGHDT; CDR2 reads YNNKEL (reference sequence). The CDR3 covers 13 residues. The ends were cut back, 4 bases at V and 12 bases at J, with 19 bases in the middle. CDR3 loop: CASSPPGRAALYF. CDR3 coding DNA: TGTGCCAGCAGCCCCCCGGGGCGGGCCGCCCTGTACTTC.

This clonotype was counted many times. The CDR3 reads CASSINYNEKLFF. CDR3 DNA: TGCGCCAGCAGCATCAATTATAATGAAAAACTGTTTTTT. V usage is TRBV5-1 and J usage is TRBJ1-4; D not resolved. The CDR3 runs 13 residues. Germline values: CDR1 SGHRS, CDR2 YFSETQ. V gave up 4 bases and J gave up 4 bases, with 8 bases separating them.

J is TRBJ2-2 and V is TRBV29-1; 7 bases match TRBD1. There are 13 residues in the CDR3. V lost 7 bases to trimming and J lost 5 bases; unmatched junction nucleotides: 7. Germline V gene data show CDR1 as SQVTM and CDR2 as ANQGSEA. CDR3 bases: TGCAGCGCTGGGACAGCAAATACCGGGGAGCTGTTTTTT. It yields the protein CSAGTANTGELFF.